What follows are 25 T cell receptor beta chains derived from one specimen sequenced in a study of OX40 agonist ivuxolimab in advanced cancers. Clones were sequenced by immunoSEQ multiplex PCR, and TCRdb holds only the in-frame ones, with some missing. Of 30,000 to 40,000 clones listed, roughly nine tenths are singletons. This specimen was CD4+ or CD8+ T cells sorted from blood, taken in a trial of the OX40 agonist ivuxolimab. The receptors come from an adult with an advanced solid tumor such as melanoma, head and neck, liver or kidney cancer.

The chain recombines TRBV19 with TRBJ2-3; D call uncertain. Trimming removed 4 bases from V and 4 bases from J, with 9 bases in between. The CDR3 has 13 residues. Germline V gene sequence: CDR1 LNHDA, CDR2 SQIVND (reference sequence). In DNA, the CDR3 is TGTGCCAGTAGTACGATAGGGCCAGATACGCAGTATTTT. Protein sequence: CASSTIGPDTQYF.

By share, this clone counts as medium-sized. The chain recombines TRBV27 with TRBJ2-5; D possibly corresponds to TRBD2 (5 bases). With 1 base removed from V and 4 bases from J, the gap between germline ends came to 10 bases. Per the germline V gene, CDR1 is MNHEY and CDR2 is SMNVEV (reference sequence). The length of the CDR3 is 14 residues. CDR3 amino acids: CASSLWSGGETQYF. The CDR3 coding sequence is TGTGCCAGCAGTTTATGGTCCGGAGGAGAGACCCAGTACTTC.

The rearrangement links TRBV10-3 to TRBJ2-1; TRBD1 aligns across 10 bases. CDR1 and CDR2 from the germline V gene are ENHRY and SYGVKD. This CDR3 has 15 residues. V lost 10 bases to trimming and J lost 5 bases; unmatched junction nucleotides: 11. Written as DNA, the CDR3 is TGTGCCAGCGAAGCCGGGACAGGGGCTAACAATGAGCAGTTCTTC. Amino acid sequence: CASEAGTGANNEQFF.

The chain joins TRBV15 to TRBJ2-7; possible D gene TRBD1, 5 bases. Germline assignment: CDR1 LNHNV and CDR2 YYDKDF (reference sequence). The V end was cut by 0 bases, the J end by 5 bases, with 14 bases between. The CDR3 contains 15 residues. CDR3 amino acids: CATSRDLGQGNEQYF. The CDR3 DNA reads TGTGCCACCAGCAGAGATCTCGGGCAGGGCAACGAGCAGTACTTC. Complete variable domain (other parts from reference TRBV15 and TRBJ2-7): DAMVIQNPRYQVTQFGKPVTLSCSQTLNHNVMYWYQQKSSQAPKLLFHYYDKDFNNEADTPDNFQSRRPNTSFCFLDIRSPGLGDTAMYLCATSRDLGQGNEQYFGPGTRLTVT.

The rearrangement uses TRBV28 and TRBJ2-7; 13 bases match TRBD2. CDR3 size: 16 residues. Germline CDR1 is MDHEN and CDR2 is SYDVKM. V shed 5 bases and J 2 bases; nucleotides not matched to a gene: 6. CDR3 loop: CASSPQGLAGPYEQYF. The CDR3 DNA sequence: TGTGCCAGCAGTCCCCAGGGACTAGCGGGACCCTACGAGCAGTACTTC.

This sequence joins TRBV28 and TRBJ1-5; D not resolved. The CDR3 extends over 16 amino acids. The germline gives CDR1 MDHEN, CDR2 SYDVKM. V was clipped by 2 bases and J by 5 bases, with 16 bases between them. CDR3 protein: CASSLQSSDNDQPQHF. The DNA for the CDR3 is TGTGCCAGCAGTTTACAATCCTCCGACAACGATCAGCCCCAGCATTTT.

The J gene is TRBJ1-6, the V gene TRBV21-1; the table names TRBD1, a call not compared with the DNA. TRBV21-1 is classified as a pseudogene. The CDR3 is made up of 13 amino acids. CDR3 loop: CASSKDNYSPLHF. In nucleotides, the CDR3 is TGTGCCAGCAGCAAGGACAATTATTCACCCCTCCACTTT.

This chain joins TRBV2 and TRBJ1-4, with D perhaps matching TRBD1 (5 bases). CDR1 is SNHLY, CDR2 FYNNEI, per germline. The CDR3 totals 14 residues. The V end lost 6 bases, the J end lost 8 bases, and 16 bases lay between the germline ends. The CDR3 sequence is CASRRTGGEEKLFF. As DNA, the CDR3 is TGTGCCAGCAGGCGGACGGGGGGGGAAGAAAAACTGTTTTTT.

CDR3 sequence reads: CASSKRGQSYEQYF. The DNA of the CDR3 is TGTGCCAGCAGCAAGAGGGGACAGTCCTACGAGCAGTACTTC. V is TRBV21-1 and J is TRBJ2-7; no DNA check was done on the table's D call, TRBD1. TRBV21-1 is classified as a pseudogene. The CDR3 covers 14 residues.

CDR3 sequence (DNA): TGTGCCACCAGCAGGGAAAGGACAGGGTGGGGCTACGAGCAGTACTTC. Amino acid sequence: CATSRERTGWGYEQYF. The chain recombines TRBV15 with TRBJ2-7, with 8 bases identical to TRBD1. Trimming at V came to 3 bases and at J to 3 bases, leaving 10 bases not matched to a gene. Germline V gene data show CDR1 as LNHNV and CDR2 as YYDKDF (reference sequence). The CDR3 has 16 residues. Together with reference TRBV15 and TRBJ2-7, the CDR3 gives the full variable domain: DAMVIQNPRYQVTQFGKPVTLSCSQTLNHNVMYWYQQKSSQAPKLLFHYYDKDFNNEADTPDNFQSRRPNTSFCFLDIRSPGLGDTAMYLCATSRERTGWGYEQYFGPGTRLTVT.

The chain has TRBV9 and TRBJ2-1; D might be TRBD2 (6 bases). There are 15 residues in the CDR3. Germline V lookup: CDR1 SGDLS, CDR2 YYNGEE. V was pared by 4 bases and J by 11 bases, with 22 bases between. The CDR3 sequence: CASSPRPPSDFKQFF. The CDR3 nucleotides read TGTGCCAGCAGCCCGCGTCCCCCTAGCGATTTTAAGCAGTTCTTC.

This chain links TRBV7-6 with TRBJ1-1; tentatively, D is TRBD1 (5 bases). The V gene's germline CDR1 is SGHVS and CDR2 FNYEAQ. The CDR3 is 17 residues long. V was cut by 1 base and J by 0 bases, with 15 bases left in between. Written as DNA, the CDR3 is TGTGCCAGCAGCTTAGAATCTTGGGGCACTATGAACACTGAAGCTTTCTTT. It is translated as CASSLESWGTMNTEAFF.

This sequence joins TRBV30 and TRBJ2-7; D is possibly TRBD2 (6 bases). Trimming took 0 bases from V and 3 from J, leaving 12 bases between them. The length of the CDR3 is 14 residues. Germline values: CDR1 GTSNPN, CDR2 SVGIG (reference sequence). The CDR3 spells CAWSVGVGGYEQYF. DNA for the CDR3: TGTGCCTGGAGTGTAGGGGTGGGAGGCTACGAGCAGTACTTC.

This chain links TRBV19 with TRBJ2-4; 9 bases agree with TRBD1. The CDR3 totals 19 residues. CDR1 is LNHDA, CDR2 SQIVND, per germline (reference sequence). Trimming removed 2 bases from V and 1 base from J; junction bases left unmatched: 12. As DNA, the CDR3 is TGTGCCAGTAGTATATTCAAACAGGGGGCGAGAGGGGCCAAAAACATTCAGTACTTC. Translated, it gives CASSIFKQGARGAKNIQYF.

The chain couples TRBV5-1 to TRBJ1-2; D is unresolved. This CDR3 has 13 amino acids. The germline V and J ends were trimmed by 1 base and 3 bases, with 7 bases remaining between them. Looked up from germline, CDR1 is SGHRS and CDR2 is YFSETQ. CDR3 nucleotide sequence: TGCGCCAGCAGCTTGCCGACTTACTATGGCTACACCTTC. Its protein is CASSLPTYYGYTF.

This chain joins TRBV2 and TRBJ1-2, with D maybe TRBD1 (6 bases). The CDR3 sequence is 15 residues long. Trimming took 3 bases from V and 1 from J, leaving 12 bases between them. Germline CDR1 is SNHLY and CDR2 is FYNNEI. This CDR3 reads CASSDTGTLNYGYTF. CDR3 nucleotide sequence: TGTGCCAGCAGTGATACAGGGACCCTTAACTATGGCTACACCTTC.

This rearrangement joins TRBV7-2 to TRBJ2-1, with 16 bases fitting TRBD2. Germline assignment: CDR1 SGHTA and CDR2 FQGNSA. The CDR3 totals 17 residues. V lost 0 bases and J lost 4; bases outside the gene matches: 0. The CDR3 reads CASSLAGLAGGYNEQFF. CDR3 nucleotides: TGTGCCAGCAGCTTAGCGGGACTAGCGGGGGGGTACAATGAGCAGTTCTTC. The full variable domain, with the rest looked up from reference TRBV7-2 and TRBJ2-1, is GAGVSQSPSNKVTEKGKDVELRCDPISGHTALYWYRQSLGQGLEFLIYFQGNSAPDKSGLPSDRFSAERTGGSVSTLTIQRTQQEDSAVYLCASSLAGLAGGYNEQFFGPGTRLTVL.

The V gene is TRBV4-1, the J gene TRBJ2-7; D call uncertain. Germline CDR1 MGHRA, CDR2 YSYEKL. The CDR3 length is 13 residues. V lost 1 base to trimming and J lost 2 bases, with 6 bases between them. For the CDR3, the DNA is TGCGCCAGCAGCCAAGTGAATGCCTACGAGCAGTACTTC. Protein product: CASSQVNAYEQYF.

J is TRBJ2-7 and V is TRBV25-1; D is unclear. Germline loops: CDR1 MGHDK, CDR2 SYGVNS. The CDR3 covers 11 residues. V was shortened by 5 bases and J by 5 bases, with 7 bases between the two germline ends. CDR3 sequence: CASSQIHEQYF. CDR3 DNA sequence: TGTGCCAGCAGTCAAATCCACGAGCAGTACTTC.

Note on this clone: An end of the junction differs from the germline gene, which may be a read error. The V call is TRBV6-1, the J call TRBJ1-2; D not certain. The length of the CDR3 is 13 residues. Germline CDR1 MNHNS, CDR2 SASEGT. CDR3 DNA sequence: TGTGCCAGCAGGGAAGGGCGTAACTATGGCTACACCTTC. Translated: CASREGRNYGYTF.

V usage is TRBV7-2 and J usage is TRBJ1-2; D is perhaps TRBD1 (5 bases). The CDR3 is 16 amino acids. The ends were cut back, 1 base at V and 8 bases at J, with 20 bases in the middle. Germline V gives CDR1 SGHTA, CDR2 FQGNSA. CDR3 in DNA: TGTGCCAGCAGCTTAGACGGGCGGGGCGGTTATGGGGGCTACACCTTC. Translating gives CASSLDGRGGYGGYTF.

V is TRBV11-3 and J is TRBJ2-1; 7 bases are shared with TRBD1. CDR1 and CDR2 (germline): SGHNT, YENEEA. V lost 5 bases, J lost 8 bases, and 12 bases stayed unmatched. The length of the CDR3 is 15 residues. CDR3: CASSPRQGQRDEQFF. The CDR3 nucleotides are TGTGCCAGCAGCCCCCGACAGGGCCAAAGGGATGAGCAGTTCTTC.

A single count supports this clone. The gene calls are TRBV27 and TRBJ2-1, with 15 bases that match TRBD2. The CDR3 is 19 amino acids. CDR1 and CDR2 (germline): MNHEY, SMNVEV (reference sequence). The V segment lost 3 bases and the J segment 2 bases; nucleotides outside the gene matches: 8. CDR3 bases: TGTGCCAGCAGTTTGAGGGGACTAGCGGGGGGTTCGGCCTACAATGAGCAGTTCTTC. It is translated as CASSLRGLAGGSAYNEQFF.

J is TRBJ2-3 and V is TRBV11-3; 8 bases match TRBD1. Germline lookup yields CDR1 SGHNT and CDR2 YENEEA. There are 14 residues in the CDR3. V lost 3 bases, J lost 6 bases, and 5 bases stayed unmatched. CDR3 sequence (DNA): TGTGCCAGCAGCTTGGACAGGGAGTTCGATACGCAGTATTTT. Its protein is CASSLDREFDTQYF.

The chain links TRBV10-3 to TRBJ2-7; TRBD2 agrees at 9 bases. This CDR3 region has 14 residues. V shed 6 bases, J shed 2 bases, and the junction held 5 bases outside the gene matches. The germline CDR1 and CDR2 sequences are ENHRY and SYGVKD. CDR3 sequence (DNA): TGTGCCATCAGAAGGACTAGCGAAACCTACGAGCAGTACTTC. Translated, it gives CAIRRTSETYEQYF.